This T cell receptor beta chain was identified in a study of spatial heterogeneity in lung cancer. Trimming shortened V by 6 bases and J by 8 bases, and 17 bases separated the two germline ends. The CDR3 extends over 13 amino acids. The germline V gene has CDR1 SGHKS and CDR2 YYEKEE (reference sequence). General study findings and limits: Expanded intratumoral alpha and beta TCR counts tracked tumor mutation counts.

Stated time point: sample taken at primary tumor resection. TCRdb reprocessed the 5' RACE reads with MiXCR, giving one entry per CDR3 protein. Altogether tens of thousands of distinct CDR3 sequences are present, 6.4% being singletons, with the ten largest covering about a tenth. This clonotype was counted many times. Its matching antigen is unknown. The receptor's source is a male donor with early-stage non-small cell lung cancer. The V call is TRBV5-5, the J call TRBJ1-1, with no clear D. Material: lung tumor tissue, obtained at surgery. CDR3 coding DNA: TGTGCCAGCACCCTCCCGGCTACAGAAGAAGCTTTCTTT. This encodes CASTLPATEEAFF.